A selection of T cell receptor beta chains follows, all from one sample in a study of T cell changes during pregnancy in multiple sclerosis. TCRdb keeps only in-frame clones here, not all; method: immunoSEQ multiplex PCR. Of about 79,000 clones in the sample, 85% to 95% were seen once. The source was peripheral blood, collected in the second trimester of pregnancy. These receptors all come from a female donor in good health, enrolled as a control in a pregnancy study. Both conserved end residues are part of each CDR3. Each record gives: clone size, D gene, V gene, J gene, CDR3 protein, CDR3 DNA. A D gene is named only where the DNA matches it firmly. Clone size is shown for a subset of rows, as once, few, many or a class of expanded clone.

clone_size: -
d_call: TRBD1
v_call: TRBV13
j_call: TRBJ1-1
cdr3_aa: CASSLHTGVNTEAFF
cdr3_nt: TGTGCCAGCAGCTTACACACAGGGGTTAACACTGAAGCTTTCTTT

clone_size: -
d_call: -
v_call: TRBV6-5
j_call: TRBJ2-3
cdr3_aa: CASNTIGAGDTQYF
cdr3_nt: TGTGCCAGCAATACGATAGGGGCCGGCGATACGCAGTATTTT

clone_size: once
d_call: -
v_call: TRBV9
j_call: TRBJ1-2
cdr3_aa: CASSGEDRINYGYTF
cdr3_nt: TGTGCCAGCAGCGGAGAAGACAGGATTAACTATGGCTACACCTTC

clone_size: -
d_call: -
v_call: TRBV19
j_call: TRBJ1-2
cdr3_aa: CASSITDYGYTF
cdr3_nt: TGTGCCAGTAGTATTACGGACTATGGCTACACCTTC

clone_size: -
d_call: -
v_call: TRBV6-4
j_call: TRBJ1-6
cdr3_aa: CASSEAGSHSPLHF
cdr3_nt: TGTGCCAGCAGTGAGGCGGGCTCGCATTCACCCCTCCACTTT

clone_size: -
d_call: -
v_call: TRBV6-5
j_call: TRBJ1-4
cdr3_aa: CASSYSRGTNEKLFF
cdr3_nt: TGTGCCAGCAGTTACTCGAGAGGAACTAATGAAAAACTGTTTTTT

clone_size: once
d_call: TRBD1
v_call: TRBV5-6
j_call: TRBJ1-2
cdr3_aa: CASTDPGTVDGYTF
cdr3_nt: TGTGCCAGCACCGACCCCGGGACAGTTGACGGCTACACCTTC

clone_size: -
d_call: TRBD2
v_call: TRBV5-6
j_call: TRBJ2-1
cdr3_aa: CASSQAGFYNEQFF
cdr3_nt: TGTGCCAGCAGCCAAGCGGGGTTCTACAATGAGCAGTTCTTC

clone_size: -
d_call: -
v_call: TRBV7-9
j_call: TRBJ1-2
cdr3_aa: CASSFSGTWHGYTF
cdr3_nt: TGTGCCAGCAGCTTCTCCGGGACATGGCATGGCTACACCTTC

clone_size: -
d_call: -
v_call: TRBV9
j_call: TRBJ1-3
cdr3_aa: CASSQSPWGGSIFYSGNTIYF
cdr3_nt: TGTGCCAGCAGCCAAAGCCCCTGGGGGGGGTCGATTTTTTACTCTGGAAACACCATATATTTT

clone_size: -
d_call: -
v_call: TRBV7-2
j_call: TRBJ1-1
cdr3_aa: CASSLAGRLEAFF
cdr3_nt: TGTGCCAGCAGCTTAGCGGGTAGACTTGAAGCTTTCTTT

clone_size: -
d_call: TRBD1
v_call: TRBV2
j_call: TRBJ1-5
cdr3_aa: CASNMGQESNQPQHF
cdr3_nt: TGTGCCAGCAACATGGGACAGGAGAGCAATCAGCCCCAGCATTTT

clone_size: -
d_call: TRBD1
v_call: TRBV14
j_call: TRBJ1-2
cdr3_aa: CASSQGDRANGYTF
cdr3_nt: TGTGCCAGCAGCCAAGGGGACAGGGCGAATGGCTACACCTTC

clone_size: -
d_call: TRBD1
v_call: TRBV6-5
j_call: TRBJ2-7
cdr3_aa: CASSYGGQESYEQYF
cdr3_nt: TGTGCCAGCAGTTACGGGGGACAGGAATCCTACGAGCAGTACTTC

clone_size: -
d_call: -
v_call: TRBV5-6
j_call: TRBJ1-2
cdr3_aa: CASSLDRDPYGYTF
cdr3_nt: TGTGCCAGCAGCTTGGACAGGGATCCCTATGGCTACACCTTC

clone_size: -
d_call: TRBD2
v_call: TRBV5-1
j_call: TRBJ2-5
cdr3_aa: CASSLLAGQETQYF
cdr3_nt: TGCGCCAGCAGCTTGCTAGCGGGGCAAGAGACCCAGTACTTC

clone_size: -
d_call: TRBD1
v_call: TRBV5-5
j_call: TRBJ1-5
cdr3_aa: CASSRGTGTSNQPQHF
cdr3_nt: TGTGCCAGCAGCCGAGGGACAGGGACAAGCAATCAGCCCCAGCATTTT

clone_size: -
d_call: -
v_call: TRBV14
j_call: TRBJ2-7
cdr3_aa: CASSQEQAYEQYF
cdr3_nt: TGTGCCAGCAGCCAAGAACAGGCCTACGAGCAGTACTTC

clone_size: -
d_call: -
v_call: TRBV7-2
j_call: TRBJ1-1
cdr3_aa: CASSPRQVNTEAFF
cdr3_nt: TGTGCCAGCAGCCCGAGACAGGTGAACACTGAAGCTTTCTTT

clone_size: -
d_call: -
v_call: TRBV7-9
j_call: TRBJ1-1
cdr3_aa: CASSLNRVTEAFF
cdr3_nt: TGTGCCAGCAGCTTAAACAGGGTCACTGAAGCTTTCTTT

clone_size: -
d_call: -
v_call: TRBV6-5
j_call: TRBJ1-1
cdr3_aa: CASSYSQGMTEAFF
cdr3_nt: TGTGCCAGCAGTTACTCCCAGGGGATGACTGAAGCTTTCTTT

clone_size: -
d_call: -
v_call: TRBV7-8
j_call: TRBJ2-7
cdr3_aa: CASSFPGTYYEQYF
cdr3_nt: TGTGCCAGCAGCTTCCCCGGGACATACTACGAGCAGTACTTC

clone_size: -
d_call: TRBD1
v_call: TRBV7-9
j_call: TRBJ1-5
cdr3_aa: CASSLAGTGLNQPQHF
cdr3_nt: TGTGCCAGCAGCTTAGCCGGGACAGGGCTCAATCAGCCCCAGCATTTT

clone_size: -
d_call: TRBD2
v_call: TRBV29-1
j_call: TRBJ2-3
cdr3_aa: CSVDGTSGGVTDTQYF
cdr3_nt: TGCAGCGTTGATGGGACTAGCGGGGGGGTCACAGATACGCAGTATTTT

clone_size: -
d_call: TRBD2
v_call: TRBV9
j_call: TRBJ2-3
cdr3_aa: CASSRGGLAGISGTDTQYF
cdr3_nt: TGTGCCAGCAGCAGAGGTGGACTAGCGGGGATCAGTGGCACAGATACGCAGTATTTT

clone_size: -
d_call: -
v_call: TRBV5-6
j_call: TRBJ1-2
cdr3_aa: CASKAGLFYGYTF
cdr3_nt: TGTGCCAGCAAGGCAGGTCTATTCTATGGCTACACCTTC

clone_size: -
d_call: TRBD1
v_call: TRBV7-9
j_call: TRBJ1-2
cdr3_aa: CASSLTGDGYTF
cdr3_nt: TGTGCCAGCAGTTTGACAGGGGATGGCTACACCTTC

clone_size: -
d_call: -
v_call: TRBV7-3
j_call: TRBJ1-5
cdr3_aa: CASRNPGGEDGNQPQHF
cdr3_nt: TGTGCCAGCAGGAACCCGGGAGGGGAAGATGGCAATCAGCCCCAGCATTTT

clone_size: -
d_call: TRBD1
v_call: TRBV4-1
j_call: TRBJ1-1
cdr3_aa: CASSRNDRGRNTEAFF
cdr3_nt: TGCGCCAGCAGCCGAAATGACAGGGGTCGGAACACTGAAGCTTTCTTT

clone_size: -
d_call: TRBD1
v_call: TRBV5-1
j_call: TRBJ1-2
cdr3_aa: CASSWDRLYGYTF
cdr3_nt: TGCGCCAGCAGTTGGGACAGACTTTATGGCTACACCTTC

clone_size: -
d_call: -
v_call: TRBV2
j_call: TRBJ1-3
cdr3_aa: CASTGAGWAGNTIYF
cdr3_nt: TGTGCCAGCACTGGGGCGGGATGGGCTGGAAACACCATATATTTT

clone_size: -
d_call: -
v_call: TRBV2
j_call: TRBJ1-1
cdr3_aa: CASSETVNTEAFF
cdr3_nt: TGTGCCAGCAGTGAAACTGTTAACACTGAAGCTTTCTTT

clone_size: -
d_call: -
v_call: TRBV7-9
j_call: TRBJ1-6
cdr3_aa: CASSFWEHNSPLHF
cdr3_nt: TGTGCCAGCAGCTTCTGGGAGCATAATTCACCCCTCCACTTT

clone_size: -
d_call: TRBD1
v_call: TRBV6-5
j_call: TRBJ1-1
cdr3_aa: CASSGTGGVNTEAFF
cdr3_nt: TGTGCCAGCAGTGGGACAGGGGGCGTGAACACTGAAGCTTTCTTT

clone_size: -
d_call: TRBD1
v_call: TRBV7-2
j_call: TRBJ1-1
cdr3_aa: CASSLDDRQGFDEAFF
cdr3_nt: TGTGCCAGCAGCTTAGACGATAGACAGGGGTTTGATGAAGCTTTCTTT

clone_size: once
d_call: TRBD1
v_call: TRBV5-1
j_call: TRBJ1-6
cdr3_aa: CASSFGTGLSSYNSPLHF
cdr3_nt: TGCGCCAGCAGCTTTGGGACAGGGTTAAGCTCCTATAATTCACCCCTCCACTTT

clone_size: -
d_call: -
v_call: TRBV2
j_call: TRBJ1-2
cdr3_aa: CASEEVEGYTF
cdr3_nt: TGTGCCAGCGAGGAGGTGGAGGGCTACACCTTC

clone_size: few
d_call: TRBD1
v_call: TRBV13
j_call: TRBJ1-2
cdr3_aa: CASSMTGKPYGYTF
cdr3_nt: TGTGCCAGCAGCATGACAGGGAAACCCTATGGCTACACCTTC

clone_size: -
d_call: TRBD1
v_call: TRBV30
j_call: TRBJ1-1
cdr3_aa: CAWSVLIFDEDRVETEAFF
cdr3_nt: TGTGCCTGGAGTGTCTTAATATTCGACGAGGACAGGGTGGAAACTGAAGCTTTCTTT

clone_size: -
d_call: TRBD1
v_call: TRBV5-6
j_call: TRBJ1-5
cdr3_aa: CASSLDRGNNQPQHF
cdr3_nt: TGTGCCAGCAGCTTGGACAGGGGAAACAATCAGCCCCAGCATTTT

clone_size: -
d_call: TRBD1
v_call: TRBV19
j_call: TRBJ1-2
cdr3_aa: CASSIGGQGTDGGYTF
cdr3_nt: TGTGCCAGTAGTATAGGCGGACAGGGGACAGACGGAGGCTACACCTTC